The 5 T cell receptor beta chains given below trace back to one sample, sequenced in a study of CD8+ T cells in alopecia areata. In each case, RNA was isolated and then reverse transcribed into cDNA as the sequencing template. Only in-frame clones appear in the TCRdb table, and some are missing; sequencing was by immunoSEQ multiplex PCR. Seen here are more than 200,000 clones, roughly 69% observed once, and the top ten hold around 1.2%. Sequencing used CD4+ T cells sorted from blood, obtained at week 0. The receptors originated from a human donor with alopecia areata.

The chain employs TRBV5-1 and TRBJ2-2, with 7 bases matching TRBD1. The ends lost 1 base at V and 2 bases at J; junction bases unmatched: 5. The germline gives CDR1 SGHRS, CDR2 YFSETQ. The CDR3 has 16 amino acids. CDR3 region: CASSLLGQENTGELFF. Here the CDR3 DNA reads TGCGCCAGCAGCTTGTTAGGACAGGAAAACACCGGGGAGCTGTTTTTT.

The chain employs TRBV29-1 and TRBJ2-1; 9 bases match TRBD1. Germline CDR1 and CDR2: SQVTM and ANQGSEA. CDR3 length: 11 amino acids. J was trimmed by 9 bases and V by 8 bases; bases with no gene match: 5. The CDR3 protein is CSTSTGGEQFF. CDR3 nucleotides: TGCAGCACCTCGACAGGGGGTGAGCAGTTCTTC.

V usage is TRBV5-1 and J usage is TRBJ2-1; D unclear. The CDR3 sequence is 13 residues long. Per germline, CDR1 SGHRS and CDR2 YFSETQ. The ends were cut back, 2 bases at V and 8 bases at J, with 11 bases in the middle. In nucleotides, the CDR3 is TGCGCCAGCAGCTTCATGAGAGAGGATGAGCAGTTCTTC. It encodes CASSFMREDEQFF.

The sample holds one count of this clone. The chain is built from TRBV4-1 and TRBJ1-5, with D unresolved. This CDR3 is 15 amino acids long. The V gene lost 4 bases and the J gene lost 9 bases, with 19 bases spanning the gap. Germline-derived CDR1 and CDR2 are MGHRA and YSYEKL. The CDR3 sequence: CASSPGGQPDWPQHF. Here the CDR3 DNA reads TGCGCCAGCAGCCCCGGAGGGCAGCCCGATTGGCCCCAGCATTTT.

The rearrangement uses TRBV5-4 and TRBJ2-7; possibly TRBD1 or TRBD2 for D (5 bases each). Trimming took 3 bases from V and 3 from J, leaving 10 bases between them. The CDR3 consists of 13 residues. CDR1 is SGHNT, CDR2 YYREEE, per germline (reference sequence). The CDR3 bases are TGTGCCAGCAGCTCCTCTGGGGGCTACGAGCAGTACTTC. Translating gives CASSSSGGYEQYF.